These 21 T cell receptor beta chains came from one sample sequenced in a study of cytomegalovirus exposure and HLA in healthy donors. Researchers ran the PCR with 60 Vbeta and 13 Jbeta primers. Sequenced by immunoSEQ multiplex PCR; TCRdb stores in-frame clones only, minus some. This table has nearly 110,000 clones, around 72% appearing once. The specimen was PBMCs. These receptors were obtained from a woman aged 40 to 55 in good health and CMV-seropositive.

The chain joins TRBV5-1 to TRBJ2-7; 8 bases match TRBD1. The germline CDR1 and CDR2 sequences are SGHRS and YFSETQ. The V gene end was trimmed by 4 bases and the J gene end by 1 base; junction bases not matched to a gene: 7. The CDR3 length is 15 residues. The CDR3 here is CASSPRQGASYEQYF. The CDR3, as DNA: TGCGCCAGCAGCCCCCGGCAGGGGGCATCCTACGAGCAGTACTTC.

The chain uses TRBV4-3 and TRBJ2-2; D is unresolved. V was trimmed by 1 base and J by 5 bases, leaving 5 bases between them. The germline CDR1 and CDR2 sequences are LGHNA and YSLEER. The CDR3 spans 13 residues. In DNA, the CDR3 is TGCGCCAGCAGCCAAGCAGAAACCGGGGAGCTGTTTTTT. Its protein product is CASSQAETGELFF.

This clone was detected only a few times. The chain is built from TRBV4-2 and TRBJ1-4, with D tentatively TRBD1 (6 bases). In germline, CDR1 is LGHNA, CDR2 YNFKEQ. The CDR3 is 16 residues long. The V end lost 0 bases, the J end lost 8 bases, and 16 bases lay between the germline ends. This chain's CDR3 is CASSQDPRGGNEKLFF. The CDR3 DNA reads TGTGCCAGCAGCCAAGACCCCAGGGGTGGGAACGAAAAACTGTTTTTT.

The CDR3: CASRNSIAQYF. DNA for the CDR3: TGTGCCAGCAGGAACAGTATAGCGCAGTATTTT. The chain joins TRBV2 to TRBJ2-3; no firm D call. The CDR3 consists of 11 residues. Germline CDR1 SNHLY, CDR2 FYNNEI. Trimming removed 6 bases at V and 10 bases at J, with 11 bases between. Looking up the rest from reference TRBV2 and TRBJ2-3 gives the full variable domain: EPEVTQTPSHQVTQMGQEVILRCVPISNHLYFYWYRQILGQKVEFLVSFYNNEISEKSEIFDDQFSVERPDGSNFTLKIRSTKLEDSAMYFCASRNSIAQYFGPGTRLTVL.

This sequence joins TRBV6-5 and TRBJ2-2, with D uncertain. CDR1 MNHEY and CDR2 SVGAGI come from the germline V gene. The CDR3 runs to 12 residues. The V end was cut by 8 bases, the J end by 5 bases, with 9 bases between. This CDR3 is CASGGNTGELFF. CDR3 sequence (DNA): TGTGCCAGCGGCGGTAATACCGGGGAGCTGTTTTTT.

The rearrangement uses TRBV7-9 and TRBJ2-5; a weak D match, TRBD2 (6 bases). Looked up from germline, CDR1 is SEHNR and CDR2 is FQNEAQ (reference sequence). Trimming pared 5 bases from V and 0 bases from J, leaving 16 bases between. This CDR3 is built from 16 residues. The CDR3 DNA is TGTGCCAGCAGCCGCCTGGGGAGGTCCTACCAAGAGACCCAGTACTTC. It yields the protein CASSRLGRSYQETQYF.

This clone was found a few times. V is TRBV7-9 and J is TRBJ1-4, with D tentatively TRBD1 (5 bases). V gave up 1 base and J gave up 8 bases, with 14 bases separating them. The germline V gene encodes CDR1 SEHNR and CDR2 FQNEAQ (reference sequence). The CDR3 is 15 amino acids. CDR3 sequence (DNA): TGTGCCAGCAGCTTAGGCCAGGGTAGGACCGAAAAACTGTTTTTT. Its translation is CASSLGQGRTEKLFF.

As regards this clone: The missing conserved phenylalanine or tryptophan at the end of this CDR3 makes a read error likely. V and J are TRBV11-2 and TRBJ1-3, with TRBD1 identical over 7 bases. Germline CDR1 SGHAT, CDR2 FQNNGV. Germline trimming cut 5 bases from V and 4 bases from J; bases unmatched to any gene: 8. The CDR3 is 15 amino acids. The CDR3 is CASSQPTGTGNTIYV. DNA of the CDR3: TGTGCCAGCAGCCAACCGACAGGGACGGGAAACACCATATATGTT.

This clone has only a few counts. CDR3 residues: CASSPGGTTNEKLFF. The CDR3, as DNA: TGTGCCAGCAGCCCCGGGGGGACAACTAATGAAAAACTGTTTTTT. The rearrangement uses TRBV28 and TRBJ1-4; a possible D gene is TRBD1 (5 bases). Germline loops: CDR1 MDHEN, CDR2 SYDVKM. V lost 6 bases, J lost 0 bases, and 11 bases lay in between. The CDR3 spans 15 residues.

Only one count was recorded for this clone. CDR3 DNA: TGTGCCAGCAGCTTTCCTTCCGGACAGGGGCCTAACATGAACACTGAAGCTTTCTTT. Translation: CASSFPSGQGPNMNTEAFF. The rearrangement links TRBV7-2 to TRBJ1-1; 9 bases are a match to TRBD1. Germline V gene lookup returns CDR1 SGHTA and CDR2 FQGNSA. The V gene end was trimmed by 3 bases and the J gene end by 0 bases; junction bases not matched to a gene: 14. The CDR3 has 19 residues.

V usage is TRBV7-2 and J usage is TRBJ2-1; 10 bases are a match to TRBD2. CDR1 SGHTA and CDR2 FQGNSA come from the germline V gene. The CDR3 has 16 residues. The V segment lost 3 bases and the J segment 3 bases; nucleotides outside the gene matches: 5. The CDR3 coding sequence is TGTGCCAGCAGCTTCATAGCGGGGGGCGACTACAATGAGCAGTTCTTC. This gives the protein CASSFIAGGDYNEQFF.

The rearrangement joins TRBV10-3 to TRBJ2-7; D may be TRBD1 (5 bases). The length of the CDR3 is 15 residues. Germline V gene data show CDR1 as ENHRY and CDR2 as SYGVKD. V was pared by 3 bases and J by 0 bases, with 12 bases between. Here the CDR3 reads CAISDARQHSYEQYF. In nucleotides, the CDR3 is TGTGCCATCAGTGATGCTCGACAGCACTCCTACGAGCAGTACTTC.

This clone was recorded a few times. The V call is TRBV15, the J call TRBJ1-5; TRBD1 agrees at 9 bases. Unmatched junction bases numbered 5, after V lost 3 bases and J lost 2 bases. Looked up from germline, CDR1 is LNHNV and CDR2 is YYDKDF (reference sequence). This CDR3 has 16 amino acids. The CDR3 reads CATSRGGDRGNQPQHF. DNA of the CDR3: TGTGCCACCAGCAGGGGGGGGGACAGGGGCAATCAGCCCCAGCATTTT.

This chain joins TRBV30 and TRBJ1-3; D is possibly TRBD1 (5 bases). Germline V gene sequence: CDR1 GTSNPN, CDR2 SVGIG (reference sequence). V dropped 3 bases and J dropped 1 base, with 10 bases sitting between them. The CDR3 is made up of 14 amino acids. The CDR3 DNA follows: TGTGCCTGGAGCCAGGGATTATCTGGAAACACCATATATTTT. Residues: CAWSQGLSGNTIYF.

The rearrangement links TRBV30 to TRBJ2-5; D is uncertain. Between the trimmed V and J ends, which lost 0 bases and 4 bases, there was a span of 12 bases. The CDR3 is 14 residues long. The germline V gene encodes CDR1 GTSNPN and CDR2 SVGIG (reference sequence). In DNA form, the CDR3 reads TGTGCCTGGAGTGTAAATGTTGGCCTAGAGACCCAGTACTTC. This encodes CAWSVNVGLETQYF.

The chain couples TRBV5-1 to TRBJ1-1; 9 nucleotides line up with TRBD1. Germline values: CDR1 SGHRS, CDR2 YFSETQ. The CDR3 contains 14 residues. Trimming took 5 bases from V and 2 from J; bases not matched to a gene: 4. The CDR3 coding sequence is TGCGCCAGCAGTCCGGGACAGGGCAACACTGAAGCTTTCTTT. This translates into CASSPGQGNTEAFF.

This chain joins TRBV4-1 and TRBJ2-7; no clear D gene. Germline CDR1 and CDR2: MGHRA and YSYEKL. This CDR3 spans 13 amino acids. Trimming stripped 1 base from V and 7 bases from J, with 11 bases between. DNA of the CDR3: TGCGCCAGCAGCCAAGCCCAGGTCCGGGAGCAGTACTTC. Encoded protein: CASSQAQVREQYF.

The chain uses TRBV18 and TRBJ1-4; D remains unclear. In germline, CDR1 is KGHSH, CDR2 LQKENI. This CDR3 spans 13 amino acids. V was trimmed by 5 bases and J by 10 bases, leaving 14 bases between them. CDR3 DNA sequence: TGTGCCAGCTCATCCGCGGAGTCGGGAAAACTGTTTTTT. Its protein product is CASSSAESGKLFF. The full variable domain, rest sourced from reference TRBV18 and TRBJ1-4, is NAGVMQNPRHLVRRRGQEARLRCSPMKGHSHVYWYRQLPEEGLKFMVYLQKENIIDESGMPKERFSAEFPKEGPSILRIQQVVRGDSAAYFCASSSAESGKLFFGSGTQLSVL.

The chain joins TRBV6-4 to TRBJ2-7, with D possibly being TRBD2 (6 bases). Germline CDR1 is MRHNA and CDR2 is SNTAGT. V was trimmed by 7 bases and J by 1 base, leaving 20 bases between them. CDR3 size: 16 residues. The CDR3 loop reads CASNGRRGGESYEQYF. The CDR3 DNA reads TGTGCCAGCAATGGAAGGCGTGGCGGGGAGTCCTACGAGCAGTACTTC.

The rearrangement links TRBV25-1 to TRBJ2-7; 8 bases agree with TRBD1. CDR1 and CDR2 from the germline V gene are MGHDK and SYGVNS. J lost 6 bases, V lost 4 bases, and 11 bases had no gene match. CDR3 size: 15 residues. The CDR3 nucleotides are TGTGCCAGCAGTGCTACCGGGACAGGACCTCCCGAGCAGTACTTC. This sequence encodes CASSATGTGPPEQYF.

The chain uses TRBV6-5 and TRBJ2-2; D perhaps matches TRBD1 (5 bases). Per germline, CDR1 MNHEY and CDR2 SVGAGI. V lost 6 bases, J lost 6 bases, and 11 bases lay in between. The length of the CDR3 is 13 residues. CDR3 protein: CASSPGQPGELFF. DNA of the CDR3: TGTGCCAGCAGCCCTGGACAACCCGGGGAGCTGTTTTTT.